This section outlines one T cell receptor (beta chain) sequence together with its context. What it binds is not known. The time point here: persistent/refractory GD, antithyroid drugs over 5 years with positive TRAb. Construction of the TCR library relied on RNA isolated from PBMCs. An approximately 9-milliliter sample of peripheral blood was drawn into EDTA tubes. This sample was included in a study of regulatory T cells in long-lasting Graves disease. Whole-study results and caveats: Favored usage of TRBV28, TRBJ1-2 and TRBJ2-5 was recorded in persistent disease.

The germline V gene encodes CDR1 SGHAT and CDR2 FQNNGV. With 3 bases clipped from V and 4 bases from J, the junction kept 13 bases outside the gene matches. The CDR3 totals 17 residues. HTBI primers from iRepertoire and Arm-PCR of CDR3 regions yielded the TCR beta libraries. In the authors' methods: Across the samples, identification revealed 60 to 75 TRBV and about 13 TRBJ segments. TCRdb recomputed calls from the multiplex PCR reads with MiXCR, one row per CDR3 protein. These V and J calls derive from TCRdb rather than the authors' analysis. This table holds 500,000 to 800,000 distinct CDR3 sequences, around 32% found once.

The specimen was peripheral blood mononuclear cells (PBMCs), collected when the disease was refractory, from a patient treated with antithyroid drugs. This sequence was found in a female donor with Graves disease. The chain uses TRBV11-2 and TRBJ1-1; 8 positions agree with TRBD1. The CDR3 DNA follows: TGTGCCAGCAGCTTCCCTGGACCCAGGGGGCAGGGCACTGAAGCTTTCTTT. Protein: CASSFPGPRGQGTEAFF.